This TCR beta chain is drawn from a study of glioma-infiltrating T cells. Study-wide results and caveats: Very few CDR3 sequences were shared between tissue and blood.

This CDR3 contains 15 residues. J gave up 2 bases and V 6 bases, and 8 bases lay outside the gene matches. Germline CDR1 reads SNHLY; CDR2 reads FYNNEI. TCR alpha and beta CDR3 regions were amplified from RNA using iRepertoire nested multiplex PCR. MiXCR, run by TCRdb on the multiplex PCR reads, gives a single entry per CDR3 protein. The sample carries roughly 100,000 distinct CDR3 sequences, around 31% recorded once. A note on this clonotype: Its antigen is unidentified.

The sequence was collected from a human donor with low-grade glioma or glioblastoma, undergoing nonglioma brain surgery, or in good health (not recorded which). Sample: glioma tissue, nonneoplastic brain tissue, or PBMCs (not recorded which). The V and J genes are TRBV2 and TRBJ2-3; 7 bases map to TRBD2. The CDR3 region has the DNA TGTGCCAGCAGGCCCCTAGCGGCCCCCACAGATACGCAGTATTTT. Its translation is CASRPLAAPTDTQYF.